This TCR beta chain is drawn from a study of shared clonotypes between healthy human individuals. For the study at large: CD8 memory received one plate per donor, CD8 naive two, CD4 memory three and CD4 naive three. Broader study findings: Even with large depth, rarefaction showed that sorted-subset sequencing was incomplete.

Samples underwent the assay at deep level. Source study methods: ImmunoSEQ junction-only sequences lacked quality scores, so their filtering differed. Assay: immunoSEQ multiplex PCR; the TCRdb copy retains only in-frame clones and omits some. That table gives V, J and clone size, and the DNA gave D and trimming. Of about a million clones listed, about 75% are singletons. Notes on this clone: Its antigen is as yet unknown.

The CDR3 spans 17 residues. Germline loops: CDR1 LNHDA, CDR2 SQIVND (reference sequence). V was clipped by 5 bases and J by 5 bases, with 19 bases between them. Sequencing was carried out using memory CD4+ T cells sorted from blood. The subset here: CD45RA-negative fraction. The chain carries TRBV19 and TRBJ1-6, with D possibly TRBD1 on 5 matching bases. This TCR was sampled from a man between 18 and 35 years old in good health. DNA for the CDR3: TGTGCCAGTAGTGGGGGAGCAGGGTACGTCAATAATTCACCCCTCCACTTT. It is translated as CASSGGAGYVNNSPLHF.